This T cell receptor (beta chain) was obtained from a study of cytomegalovirus exposure and HLA in healthy donors. Study summary: For the roughly 400 genotyped donors, about 79% fell within the Caucasian-associated ancestry cluster.

Notes on this clone: No antigen is known for it.

V lost 4 bases and J lost 4; bases outside the gene matches: 9. Germline V gene sequence: CDR1 MDHEN, CDR2 SYDVKM. The CDR3 is 15 amino acids. Each donor was healthy, and each was a bone marrow donor. PCR amplification relied on 60 Vbeta primers (plus 13 Jbeta primers). This table comes from immunoSEQ multiplex PCR, and its TCRdb copy is limited to in-frame clones, with some not included. The sample has approximately 110,000 clones, roughly 81% seen once. Study observations and caveats: An Asian-associated ancestry cluster reportedly showed fewer N-insertions than the approximately 700-donor mean in a later analysis.

The chain links TRBV28 to TRBJ1-2; TRBD1 aligns across 7 bases. The sequence was collected from a woman in her 30s in good health and CMV-seronegative. Sequencing was performed on PBMCs. The CDR3 DNA sequence: TGTGCCAGCAGTTCCCCCCGACAGGGCCTCTATGGCTACACCTTC. This codes for CASSSPRQGLYGYTF.